Following are 32 T cell receptor beta chains from one sample sequenced in a study of blood T cell repertoires in COVID-19. Profiling relied on immunoSEQ multiplex PCR, and the TCRdb table lists in-frame clones only, not all of them. The repertoire holds some 370,000 clones, with around 83% as singletons. The sequenced sample was PBMCs or T cells enriched from blood (not recorded which). Source of these receptors: a woman in her fifties or sixties who had recovered from COVID-19.

This clone was recorded a few times. The rearrangement joins TRBV30 to TRBJ2-2, with 8 bases lining up with TRBD1. The CDR3 consists of 16 residues. Germline-derived CDR1 and CDR2 are GTSNPN and SVGIG (reference sequence). V dropped 2 bases and J dropped 3; count of bases not matched to a gene: 8. The CDR3 bases are TGTGCCTGGAGTCTGGCCGGGACAGGTTACACCGGGGAGCTGTTTTTT. Protein sequence: CAWSLAGTGYTGELFF.

The chain links TRBV4-2 to TRBJ1-2, with D hard to call. The germline V gene has CDR1 LGHNA and CDR2 YNFKEQ. CDR3 length: 14 amino acids. V was pared by 2 bases and J by 2 bases, with 9 bases between. The CDR3 protein is CASSQPDGNYGYTF. The CDR3 coding sequence is TGTGCCAGCAGCCAACCCGACGGGAACTATGGCTACACCTTC.

The rearrangement uses TRBV6-5 and TRBJ2-2; no clear D gene. The CDR3 totals 14 residues. Germline values: CDR1 MNHEY, CDR2 SVGAGI. Between the trimmed V and J ends, which lost 7 bases and 3 bases, there was a span of 12 bases. The CDR3 here is CASKPEPHTGELFF. CDR3 DNA: TGTGCCAGCAAGCCTGAACCGCACACCGGGGAGCTGTTTTTT.

CDR3 in amino acids: CASSQELQGVSGDTQYF. CDR3 sequence (DNA): TGTGCCAGCAGCCAAGAATTACAGGGGGTTTCGGGAGATACGCAGTATTTT. The J gene is TRBJ2-3, the V gene TRBV14; 8 positions match TRBD1. The length of the CDR3 is 17 residues. Looked up from germline, CDR1 is SGHDN and CDR2 is FVKESK. J gave up 5 bases and V 0 bases, and 10 bases lay outside the gene matches.

The chain couples TRBV4-1 to TRBJ1-2; TRBD1 aligns across 9 bases. V shed 0 bases and J 5 bases; nucleotides not matched to a gene: 4. The CDR3 is 15 residues long. Germline values: CDR1 MGHRA, CDR2 YSYEKL. DNA for the CDR3: TGCGCCAGCAGCCAAGAGCGTGGGACAGGGTATGGCTACACCTTC. As protein: CASSQERGTGYGYTF.

The chain carries TRBV14 and TRBJ2-1, with 10 bases matching TRBD2. The V gene's germline CDR1 is SGHDN and CDR2 FVKESK. The J segment lost 8 bases and the V segment lost 4 bases, leaving 14 bases of the junction unmatched. This CDR3 comprises 17 residues. The CDR3 DNA reads TGTGCCAGCAGCCCGTGGAGGACTAGCGGCATCTGGGATGAGCAGTTCTTC. This sequence encodes CASSPWRTSGIWDEQFF. Complete variable domain (other parts from reference TRBV14 and TRBJ2-1): EAGVTQFPSHSVIEKGQTVTLRCDPISGHDNLYWYRRVMGKEIKFLLHFVKESKQDESGMPNNRFLAERTGGTYSTLKVQPAELEDSGVYFCASSPWRTSGIWDEQFFGPGTRLTVL.

This clone was observed a handful of times. This chain uses TRBV2 with TRBJ1-6, with TRBD1 matching 7 bases. The ends lost 7 bases at V and 4 bases at J; junction bases unmatched: 13. Germline V gene sequence: CDR1 SNHLY, CDR2 FYNNEI. The CDR3 extends over 17 amino acids. In DNA form, the CDR3 reads TGTGCCAGCACAAGTTTCACAGGGACAGCGTATAATTCACCCCTCCACTTT. Amino acid sequence: CASTSFTGTAYNSPLHF. Full variable domain (missing parts from reference TRBV2 and TRBJ1-6): EPEVTQTPSHQVTQMGQEVILRCVPISNHLYFYWYRQILGQKVEFLVSFYNNEISEKSEIFDDQFSVERPDGSNFTLKIRSTKLEDSAMYFCASTSFTGTAYNSPLHFGNGTRLTVT.

V is TRBV7-8 and J is TRBJ2-3; 11 bases line up with TRBD2. The CDR3 totals 16 residues. Germline CDR1 SGHVS, CDR2 FQNEAQ. V was clipped by 4 bases and J by 8 bases; unmatched bases: 11. Written as DNA, the CDR3 is TGTGCCAGCAGCTCCACAATAGCGGGGGGGCAGGGTACGCAGTATTTT. Amino acid sequence: CASSSTIAGGQGTQYF.

This clone showed up just once. This chain connects TRBV19 to TRBJ1-1; 7 nucleotides align to TRBD1. CDR3 length equals 14 residues. V shed 7 bases and J 5 bases; nucleotides not matched to a gene: 10. CDR1 and CDR2 from the germline V gene are LNHDA and SQIVND (reference sequence). The CDR3 here is CASTGDRVWTEAFF. CDR3 DNA: TGTGCCAGTACCGGCGACAGGGTGTGGACTGAAGCTTTCTTT. Full variable domain (outside the CDR3, taken from reference TRBV19 and TRBJ1-1): DGGITQSPKYLFRKEGQNVTLSCEQNLNHDAMYWYRQDPGQGLRLIYYSQIVNDFQKGDIAEGYSVSREKKESFPLTVTSAQKNPTAFYLCASTGDRVWTEAFFGQGTRLTVV.

This clone was picked up a small number of times. The rearrangement joins TRBV6-2 or TRBV6-3 to TRBJ1-5; D ambiguous. CDR3 length: 14 residues. Germline V gene data show CDR1 as MNHEY and CDR2 as SVGEGT. Trimming cost V 2 bases and J 8 bases, with 13 bases left between them. In nucleotides, the CDR3 is TGTGCCAGCAGTTACAGTCCGTCCTACGAGCCCCAGCATTTT. Amino acid sequence: CASSYSPSYEPQHF.

This chain joins TRBV6-2 or TRBV6-3 and TRBJ1-1; TRBD1 matches 9 bases. The germline CDR1 and CDR2 sequences are MNHEY and SVGEGT. With V trimmed by 5 bases and J by 0 bases, 7 bases remained unmatched. The CDR3 runs to 16 residues. CDR3 residues: CASSPPGQGVNTEAFF. In DNA, the CDR3 is TGTGCCAGCAGTCCACCGGGACAGGGTGTGAACACTGAAGCTTTCTTT.

This clone was seen just once. V is TRBV6-5 and J is TRBJ2-1; D is ambiguous. CDR3 length: 14 residues. CDR1 and CDR2 from the germline V gene are MNHEY and SVGAGI. V was cut by 5 bases and J by 3 bases, with 11 bases left in between. The DNA for the CDR3 is TGTGCCAGCAGTCTCGGAGCGCTCTACAATGAGCAGTTCTTC. Translating gives CASSLGALYNEQFF.

The chain joins TRBV7-2 to TRBJ2-6, with 7 positions matching TRBD1. J gave up 2 bases and V 5 bases, and 3 bases lay outside the gene matches. The CDR3 is made up of 15 amino acids. Germline CDR1 is SGHTA and CDR2 is FQGNSA. Here the CDR3 DNA reads TGTGCCAGCAGCCATACAGGGGCTGGGGCCAACGTCCTGACTTTC. This codes for CASSHTGAGANVLTF.

The rearrangement joins TRBV3-1 (or the pseudogene TRBV3-2) to TRBJ2-1; 10 bases agree with TRBD2. CDR1 is LGHDT and CDR2 is YNNKEL in the germline V gene (reference sequence). This CDR3 has 15 amino acids. V lost 6 bases to trimming and J lost 3 bases; unmatched junction nucleotides: 5. The DNA of the CDR3 is TGTGCCAGCAGTCCTACTAGCGGGGACTACAATGAGCAGTTCTTC. Protein: CASSPTSGDYNEQFF.

The V call is TRBV7-6, the J call TRBJ2-3; the D gene is possibly TRBD2 (6 bases). The V gene lost 1 base and the J gene lost 3 bases, with 14 bases spanning the gap. This CDR3 comprises 16 residues. Germline V gene sequence: CDR1 SGHVS, CDR2 FNYEAQ. The chain's CDR3 is CASSLEMGGPTDTQYF. CDR3 DNA: TGTGCCAGCAGCTTAGAAATGGGGGGTCCAACAGATACGCAGTATTTT.

V and J are TRBV7-2 and TRBJ1-1, with a weak D call TRBD1 (6 bases). The CDR3 is 16 amino acids. V dropped 5 bases and J dropped 0 bases, with 16 bases sitting between them. CDR1 and CDR2 (germline): SGHTA, FQGNSA. DNA of the CDR3: TGTGCCAGCAGCCCATACAGGGCCCCCGTGAACACTGAAGCTTTCTTT. Translated: CASSPYRAPVNTEAFF.

This chain links TRBV6-5 with TRBJ2-7; TRBD2 might be the D (5 bases). V lost 0 bases and J lost 2, with 11 bases in between. The CDR3 is made up of 15 amino acids. Per germline, CDR1 MNHEY and CDR2 SVGAGI. In DNA, the CDR3 is TGTGCCAGCAGTTACTCCTCCGGGGTCGCCTACGAGCAGTACTTC. Translation gives CASSYSSGVAYEQYF.

This chain links TRBV30 with TRBJ2-1, with 9 bases that match TRBD2. Germline V lookup: CDR1 GTSNPN, CDR2 SVGIG (reference sequence). Trimming removed 5 bases from V and 6 bases from J; junction bases left unmatched: 5. The CDR3 loop spans 13 amino acids. The CDR3 nucleotides are TGTGCCTGGGCTAGGACTAGCGCCAATGAGCAGTTCTTC. Its protein product is CAWARTSANEQFF.

This clone appeared many times. The gene calls are TRBV7-2 and TRBJ1-6; 9 bases fit TRBD1. There are 17 residues in the CDR3. CDR1 SGHTA and CDR2 FQGNSA come from the germline V gene. Trimming removed 3 bases from V and 6 bases from J; junction bases left unmatched: 9. The CDR3 coding sequence is TGTGCCAGCAGCTTCGGAGGGACAGGGCCCTTTAATTCACCCCTCCACTTT. Its translation is CASSFGGTGPFNSPLHF.

This chain connects TRBV6-2 or TRBV6-3 to TRBJ2-1; D may be TRBD2 (7 bases). This CDR3 region has 17 residues. The V gene lost 0 bases and the J gene lost 4 bases, with 16 bases spanning the gap. The germline gives CDR1 MNHEY, CDR2 SVGEGT. CDR3 DNA: TGTGCCAGCAGTTACTCATTGAGGGGGAGGGCTTACAATGAGCAGTTCTTC. It translates to CASSYSLRGRAYNEQFF.

DNA for the CDR3: TGTGCCAGCAGCCAAAACCCCGGGACAGACACTGAAGCTTTCTTT. Translating gives CASSQNPGTDTEAFF. The J gene is TRBJ1-1, the V gene TRBV3-1 (or the pseudogene TRBV3-2), with 7 bases matching TRBD1. CDR1 LGHDT and CDR2 YNNKEL come from the germline V gene (reference sequence). This CDR3 spans 15 amino acids. With V trimmed by 2 bases and J by 3 bases, 6 bases remained unmatched.

This chain uses TRBV4-1 with TRBJ1-2, with TRBD1 identical over 7 bases. Losses at the gene ends were 3 bases for V and 3 bases for J; bases not matched to a gene: 4. This CDR3 spans 14 amino acids. Germline V CDR1 and CDR2: MGHRA, YSYEKL. CDR3 coding DNA: TGCGCCAGCAGCCAGGCTACAGGGGACTATGGCTACACCTTC. It translates to CASSQATGDYGYTF.

For the CDR3, the DNA is TGTGCCTGGAGTGTACACCGGGACAGAAACGAGCAGTACTTC. The encoded protein is CAWSVHRDRNEQYF. The J gene is TRBJ2-7, the V gene TRBV30; 7 nucleotides line up with TRBD1. The V segment lost 0 bases and the J segment 5 bases; nucleotides outside the gene matches: 7. The germline gives CDR1 GTSNPN, CDR2 SVGIG (reference sequence). This CDR3 has 14 amino acids.

This clone has just a few counts. The V and J genes are TRBV24-1 and TRBJ2-1, with 9 bases that match TRBD2. V was pared by 3 bases and J by 7 bases, with 6 bases of the junction left unmatched. CDR3 length: 15 amino acids. Germline CDR1 and CDR2: KGHDR and SFDVKD. The CDR3 DNA reads as TGTGCCACCAGTGATACAAGGACTAGCGAGAATGAGCAGTTCTTC. Translation gives CATSDTRTSENEQFF.

The V gene is TRBV2, the J gene TRBJ1-2; 9 positions agree with TRBD1. From germline, CDR1 is SNHLY and CDR2 FYNNEI. The V gene end was trimmed by 3 bases and the J gene end by 8 bases; junction bases not matched to a gene: 7. This CDR3 region has 14 residues. Here the CDR3 DNA reads TGTGCCAGCAGTGAGGGACAGGGATCCCCCGGCTACACCTTC. Translating it yields CASSEGQGSPGYTF.

CDR3 in amino acids: CASSFATGRTYGYTF. The CDR3 DNA follows: TGTGCCAGCAGTTTCGCGACAGGACGTACTTATGGCTACACCTTC. This chain connects TRBV27 to TRBJ1-2, with D possibly TRBD1 on 6 matching bases. Trimming removed 3 bases at V and 5 bases at J, with 16 bases between. In germline, CDR1 is MNHEY, CDR2 SMNVEV (reference sequence). The CDR3 has 15 amino acids.

CDR3 DNA: TGTGCCACCAGCAGAGCGGGAGGGAGCACCGGGGAGCTGTTTTTT. Residues: CATSRAGGSTGELFF. V is TRBV15 and J is TRBJ2-2; the match to TRBD2 covers 8 bases. V lost 1 base, J lost 4 bases, and 2 bases stayed unmatched. The V gene's germline CDR1 is LNHNV and CDR2 YYDKDF (reference sequence). The length of the CDR3 is 15 residues.

As regards this clone: At one end, the junction sequence differs from germline, possibly due to a read error. V is TRBV11-3 and J is TRBJ2-7; 8 positions match TRBD2. Germline V gene lookup returns CDR1 SGHNT and CDR2 YENEEA. This CDR3 has 12 amino acids. CDR3 region: CASSSAGGFSRF. DNA of the CDR3: TGTGCCAGCAGCTCGGCGGGAGGTTTTAGTCGATTC.

V usage is TRBV6-6 and J usage is TRBJ1-1; maybe TRBD1 (5 bases). Germline loops: CDR1 MNHNY, CDR2 SVGAGI (reference sequence). V lost 2 bases and J 1 base, leaving 11 bases between the germline ends. The CDR3 has 15 amino acids. The CDR3 region is CASSYVRGRNTEAFF. The CDR3 DNA follows: TGTGCCAGCAGTTACGTTAGGGGTCGGAACACTGAAGCTTTCTTT.

V usage is TRBV10-3 and J usage is TRBJ2-5, with TRBD1 matching over 10 bases. Trimming removed 6 bases from V and 5 bases from J; junction bases left unmatched: 9. Germline V lookup: CDR1 ENHRY, CDR2 SYGVKD. The CDR3 is 15 residues long. In DNA, the CDR3 is TGTGCCATCAGCGAACCGGGACAGGGGAGGGAGACCCAGTACTTC. Translating it yields CAISEPGQGRETQYF.

The rearrangement links TRBV7-2 to TRBJ2-2, with D uncertain. This CDR3 has 16 residues. Germline values: CDR1 SGHTA, CDR2 FQGNSA. The germline V and J ends were trimmed by 7 bases and 4 bases, with 19 bases remaining between them. CDR3 in amino acids: CASTPRSPSFTGELFF. The CDR3 DNA is TGTGCCAGCACCCCGAGGAGTCCCAGTTTCACCGGGGAGCTGTTTTTT.

The V gene is TRBV6-2 or TRBV6-3, the J gene TRBJ1-1, with D hard to call. The germline V gene has CDR1 MNHEY and CDR2 SVGEGT. The CDR3 covers 14 residues. Deletions cut 4 bases from V and 1 base from J, with 10 bases between. The chain's CDR3 is CASSSYSRNTEAFF. The CDR3, as DNA: TGTGCCAGCAGTTCCTACAGCAGGAACACTGAAGCTTTCTTT.